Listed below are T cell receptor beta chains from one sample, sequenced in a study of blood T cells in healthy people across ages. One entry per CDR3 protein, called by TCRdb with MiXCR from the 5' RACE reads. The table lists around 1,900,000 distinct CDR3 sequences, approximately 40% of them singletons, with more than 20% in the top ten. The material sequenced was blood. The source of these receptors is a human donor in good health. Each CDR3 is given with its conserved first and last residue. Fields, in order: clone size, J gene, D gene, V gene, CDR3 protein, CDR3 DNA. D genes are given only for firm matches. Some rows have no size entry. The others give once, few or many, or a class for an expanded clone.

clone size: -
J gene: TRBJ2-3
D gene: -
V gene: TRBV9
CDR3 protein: CASSVGGADTQYF
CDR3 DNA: TGTGCCAGCAGTGTAGGTGGGGCAGATACGCAGTATTTT

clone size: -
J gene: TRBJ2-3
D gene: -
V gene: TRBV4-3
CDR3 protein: CASGRVVGGPDTQYF
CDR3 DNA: TGCGCCAGCGGGCGAGTGGTGGGGGGGCCCGATACGCAGTATTTT

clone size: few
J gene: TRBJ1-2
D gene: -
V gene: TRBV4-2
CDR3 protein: CASSQETTGLWYGYTF
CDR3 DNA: TGTGCCAGCAGCCAAGAGACGACGGGGCTCTGGTATGGCTACACCTTC

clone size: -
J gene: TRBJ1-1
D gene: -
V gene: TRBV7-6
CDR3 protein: CAGSLEAGQNTEAFF
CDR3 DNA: TGTGCCGGCAGCTTAGAGGCCGGTCAGAACACTGAAGCTTTCTTT

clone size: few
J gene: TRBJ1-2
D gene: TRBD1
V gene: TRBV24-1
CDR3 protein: CATSDLSGGSNGYTF
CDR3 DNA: TGTGCCACCAGTGACCTATCAGGGGGGAGCAATGGCTACACCTTC

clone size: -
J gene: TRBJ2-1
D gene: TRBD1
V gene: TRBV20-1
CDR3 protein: CSATDMRQGRNEQFF
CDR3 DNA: TGCAGTGCCACGGATATGAGACAGGGTAGGAATGAGCAGTTCTTC

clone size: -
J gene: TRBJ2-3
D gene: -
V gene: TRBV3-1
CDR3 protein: CACSQEGPTDTQYF
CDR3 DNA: TGTGCCTGCAGCCAAGAGGGGCCCACAGATACGCAGTATTTT

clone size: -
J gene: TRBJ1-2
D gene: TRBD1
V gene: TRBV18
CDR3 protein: CASSPGLTGAENYGYTF
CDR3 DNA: TGTGCCAGCTCACCAGGTCTGACAGGGGCTGAAAATTATGGCTACACCTTC

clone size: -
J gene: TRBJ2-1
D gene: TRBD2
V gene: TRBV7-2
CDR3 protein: CASSLANGGIYNEQFF
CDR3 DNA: TGTGCCAGCAGCTTAGCCAACGGGGGGATATACAATGAGCAGTTCTTC

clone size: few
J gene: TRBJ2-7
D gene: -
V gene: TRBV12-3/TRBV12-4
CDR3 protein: CASTVDSHDEQYF
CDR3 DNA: TGTGCCAGCACCGTGGACAGCCATGACGAGCAGTACTTC

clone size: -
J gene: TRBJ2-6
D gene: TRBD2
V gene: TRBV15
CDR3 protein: CATGRGYGANVLTF
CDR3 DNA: TGTGCCACCGGGCGGGGGTATGGGGCCAACGTCCTGACTTTC

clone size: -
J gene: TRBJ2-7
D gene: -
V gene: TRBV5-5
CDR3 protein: CASQPPGLNEQYF
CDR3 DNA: TGTGCCAGCCAACCGCCAGGTTTAAACGAGCAGTACTTC

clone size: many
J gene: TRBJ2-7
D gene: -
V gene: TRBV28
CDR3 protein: CASRPTGNYEQYF
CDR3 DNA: TGTGCCAGCAGGCCCACAGGGAACTACGAGCAGTACTTC

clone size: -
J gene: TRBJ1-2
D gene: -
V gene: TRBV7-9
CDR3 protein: CASRLSVNGYTF
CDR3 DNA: TGTGCCAGCAGGTTATCCGTAAACGGCTACACCTTC

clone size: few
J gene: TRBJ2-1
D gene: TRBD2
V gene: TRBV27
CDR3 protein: CASSVAGAPLNEQFF
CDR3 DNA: TGTGCCAGCAGTGTAGCGGGGGCCCCCCTCAATGAGCAGTTCTTC

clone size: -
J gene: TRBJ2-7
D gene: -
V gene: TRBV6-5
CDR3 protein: CASSYLPGDTYEQYF
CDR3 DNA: TGTGCCAGCAGTTACTTGCCAGGTGATACCTACGAGCAGTACTTC

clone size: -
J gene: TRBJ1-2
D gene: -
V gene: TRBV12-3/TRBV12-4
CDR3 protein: CASSPDPPGGGYTF
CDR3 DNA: TGTGCCAGCAGTCCCGATCCTCCCGGTGGGGGCTACACCTTC

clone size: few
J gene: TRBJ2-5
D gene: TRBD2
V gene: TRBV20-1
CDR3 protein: CSARVDGGGAETQYF
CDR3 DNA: TGCAGTGCTAGAGTGGATGGCGGGGGGGCGGAGACCCAGTACTTC

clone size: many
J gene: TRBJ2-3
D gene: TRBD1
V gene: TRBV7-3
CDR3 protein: CASSPTGGTDTQYF
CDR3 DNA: TGTGCTAGCAGCCCGACAGGGGGAACAGATACGCAGTATTTT

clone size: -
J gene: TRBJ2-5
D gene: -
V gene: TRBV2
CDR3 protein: CASKYRSETQYF
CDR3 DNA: TGTGCCAGCAAATACAGGTCAGAGACCCAGTACTTC

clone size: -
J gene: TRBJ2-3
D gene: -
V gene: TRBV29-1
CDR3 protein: CSVEEGNSDTQYF
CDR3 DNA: TGCAGCGTTGAGGAGGGGAACTCAGATACGCAGTATTTT